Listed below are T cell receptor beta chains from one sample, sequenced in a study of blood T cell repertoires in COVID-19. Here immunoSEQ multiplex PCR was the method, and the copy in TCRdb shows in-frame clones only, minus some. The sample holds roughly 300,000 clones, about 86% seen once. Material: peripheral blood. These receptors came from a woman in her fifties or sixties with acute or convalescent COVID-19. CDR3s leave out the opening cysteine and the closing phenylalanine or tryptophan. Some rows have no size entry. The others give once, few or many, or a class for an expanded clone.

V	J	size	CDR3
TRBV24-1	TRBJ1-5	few	ATSEQSNQPQH
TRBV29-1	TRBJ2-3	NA	SVPLSGGTTDTQY
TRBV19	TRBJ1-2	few	ASSMAFTGGYGYT
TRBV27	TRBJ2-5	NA	ASSGTGQETQH
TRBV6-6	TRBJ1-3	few	ASSLDGAGVTQVSGNTIY
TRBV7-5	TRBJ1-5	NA	ARSRTRQLNDQPQH
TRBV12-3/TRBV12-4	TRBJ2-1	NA	ASGSGRGNEQF
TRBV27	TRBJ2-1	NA	ASTPAGGPSYNEQF
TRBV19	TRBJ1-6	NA	ASGRGYSPLH
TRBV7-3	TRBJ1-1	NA	ASSPQGTDQGTEAF
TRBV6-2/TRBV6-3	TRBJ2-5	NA	ASSYSPRQETQY
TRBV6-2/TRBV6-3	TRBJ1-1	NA	ASSYTGVRGAF
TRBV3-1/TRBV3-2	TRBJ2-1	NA	ASSPLLSYNEQF
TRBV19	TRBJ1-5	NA	ASSPLDRGQQPQH
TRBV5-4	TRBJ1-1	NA	ASSADRDRNTEAF
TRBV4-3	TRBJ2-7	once	ASSPQTGVSYEQY
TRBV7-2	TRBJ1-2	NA	ASSFFPL
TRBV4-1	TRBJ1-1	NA	ASSQSWIRRTGENTEAF
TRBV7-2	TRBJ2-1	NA	ASSSIGLALDYNEQF
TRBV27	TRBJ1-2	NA	ASSKDRGVGGYT
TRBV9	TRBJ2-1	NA	ASSSQVEQF
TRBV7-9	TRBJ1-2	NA	ASSLEPRGGYT
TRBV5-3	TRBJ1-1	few	ASPVGVGGTDTEAF
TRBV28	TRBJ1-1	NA	ASMGDTEAF
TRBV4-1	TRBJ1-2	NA	ASSRPSDRVYGYT
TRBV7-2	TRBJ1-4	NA	ASSLRQGGEKLF
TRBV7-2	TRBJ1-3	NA	ASSPRLDRNTIY
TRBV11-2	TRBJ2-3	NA	ASSYGQETDTQY
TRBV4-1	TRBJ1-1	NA	ASSEGRLNTEAF
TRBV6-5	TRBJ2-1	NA	ASPPLFWESNEQF
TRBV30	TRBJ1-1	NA	AWSVGQLNTEAF
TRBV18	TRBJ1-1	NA	ASSPRVMNTEAF
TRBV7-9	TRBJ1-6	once	ASSLGIRDSPLH
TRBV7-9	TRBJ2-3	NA	ASSLGRLAGTVDTQY
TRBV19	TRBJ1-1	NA	ASSIYFPGEMNTEAF
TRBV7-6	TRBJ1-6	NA	ASSPYSDREAPVDSPLH
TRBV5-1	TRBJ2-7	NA	ASSTYMGPYEQY
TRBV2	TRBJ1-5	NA	ASRSGAFNQPQH
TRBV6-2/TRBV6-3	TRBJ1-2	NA	ASSYSSFGQGVYGYT